These 24 T cell receptor beta chains were all obtained from the same sample, sequenced in a study of blood T cell repertoires in COVID-19. Generated by immunoSEQ multiplex PCR, the TCRdb table keeps only in-frame clones and is missing some. The sample has 210,000 or so clones; 70% to 90% are singletons. The source material was PBMCs or T cells enriched from blood (not recorded which). Receptors originate from a man aged 25-45 years who had recovered from COVID-19.

The J gene is TRBJ1-6, the V gene TRBV27; TRBD1 agrees at 7 bases. This CDR3 spans 17 amino acids. V lost 6 bases to trimming and J lost 8 bases; unmatched junction nucleotides: 16. Germline CDR1 is MNHEY and CDR2 is SMNVEV (reference sequence). CDR3 sequence reads: CASRTNPTGTDHSPLHF. The CDR3 region has the DNA TGTGCCAGCAGAACCAACCCCACCGGGACAGACCATTCACCCCTCCACTTT.

V and J are TRBV24-1 and TRBJ2-1, with 9 positions matching TRBD2. The CDR3 consists of 16 residues. Germline V gives CDR1 KGHDR, CDR2 SFDVKD. J lost 3 bases, V lost 6 bases, and 8 bases had no gene match. Here the CDR3 DNA reads TGTGCCACCAGTAAAACTAGCGGGCTAATCTACAATGAGCAGTTCTTC. It codes for CATSKTSGLIYNEQFF.

The chain carries TRBV19 and TRBJ2-3, with 7 bases lining up with TRBD1. The CDR3 is 16 residues long. Trimming removed 3 bases from V and 0 bases from J; junction bases left unmatched: 6. Germline values: CDR1 LNHDA, CDR2 SQIVND (reference sequence). This CDR3 is CASSIRQGASTDTQYF. The CDR3 bases are TGTGCCAGTAGTATTAGACAGGGCGCTAGCACAGATACGCAGTATTTT.

The rearrangement uses TRBV25-1 and TRBJ2-5, with 14 bases matching TRBD2. The CDR3 runs to 18 residues. CDR1 MGHDK and CDR2 SYGVNS come from the germline V gene. V trimming: 3 bases; J trimming: 4 bases; junction bases outside the gene matches: 10. The DNA of the CDR3 is TGTGCCAGCAGTGAGTTCCGGACTAGCGGGAGGCTCCGAGAGACCCAGTACTTC. Amino acid sequence: CASSEFRTSGRLRETQYF.

In its sample, this clone was seen a few times. V and J are TRBV11-2 and TRBJ1-6, with D unclear. The germline V gene encodes CDR1 SGHAT and CDR2 FQNNGV. Trimming cost V 5 bases and J 4 bases, with 15 bases left between them. This CDR3 is 16 amino acids long. CDR3 region: CASSPVTGVYNSPLHF. CDR3 DNA sequence: TGTGCCAGCAGCCCGGTTACCGGGGTTTATAATTCACCCCTCCACTTT.

J is TRBJ1-1 and V is TRBV5-8, with 10 bases lining up with TRBD1. Germline values: CDR1 SGHTS, CDR2 YDEGEE. CDR3 length equals 16 residues. Trimming at V came to 0 bases and at J to 7 bases, leaving 9 bases not matched to a gene. The CDR3 sequence is CASSLDADRGRNEAFF. The DNA for the CDR3 is TGTGCCAGCAGCTTGGATGCCGACAGGGGGCGGAATGAAGCTTTCTTT.

The chain links TRBV11-3 to TRBJ2-1, with D perhaps TRBD2 (6 bases). The CDR3 loop spans 16 amino acids. Trimming cost V 1 base and J 0 bases, with 10 bases left between them. Germline V CDR1 and CDR2: SGHNT, YENEEA. This CDR3 is CASSLVSGISYNEQFF. The CDR3 nucleotides read TGTGCCAGCAGCTTAGTTAGCGGAATCTCCTACAATGAGCAGTTCTTC. Full variable domain (outside the CDR3, taken from reference TRBV11-3 and TRBJ2-1): EAGVVQSPRYKIIEKKQPVAFWCNPISGHNTLYWYLQNLGQGPELLIRYENEEAVDDSQLPKDRFSAERLKGVDSTLKIQPAELGDSAVYLCASSLVSGISYNEQFFGPGTRLTVL.

In the case of this clone: Sequence at one end of the junction differs from germline and may be a read error. The genes are TRBV2 and TRBJ1-2; TRBD1 is a possible D gene (5 bases). The CDR3 has 13 residues. CDR1 and CDR2 (germline): SNHLY, FYNNEI. DNA of the CDR3: TGTGCCAGCAGGGAAGGACACATCTATGGCTACACCTTC. This encodes CASREGHIYGYTF.

The chain joins TRBV5-1 to TRBJ1-4; 9 positions agree with TRBD1. This CDR3 has 21 amino acids. CDR1 and CDR2 (germline): SGHRS, YFSETQ. The J segment lost 4 bases and the V segment lost 1 base, leaving 20 bases of the junction unmatched. The CDR3 DNA sequence: TGCGCCAGCAGCTTGAACCCGCCCGGACAGGGGACACTCGTCCGTAATGAAAAACTGTTTTTT. Its translation is CASSLNPPGQGTLVRNEKLFF. The full variable domain, rest sourced from reference TRBV5-1 and TRBJ1-4, is KAGVTQTPRYLIKTRGQQVTLSCSPISGHRSVSWYQQTPGQGLQFLFEYFSETQRNKGNFPGRFSGRQFSNSRSEMNVSTLELGDSALYLCASSLNPPGQGTLVRNEKLFFGSGTQLSVL.

V gene TRBV7-2 combines with J gene TRBJ2-1; D call uncertain. This CDR3 spans 14 amino acids. Trimming shortened V by 5 bases and J by 3 bases, and 11 bases separated the two germline ends. From germline, CDR1 is SGHTA and CDR2 FQGNSA. In DNA, the CDR3 is TGTGCCAGCAGCCAACCGGGTCTCTACAATGAGCAGTTCTTC. Translating it yields CASSQPGLYNEQFF.

This chain joins TRBV6-1 and TRBJ2-7; 9 positions agree with TRBD1. Germline CDR1 MNHNS, CDR2 SASEGT. Trimming at V came to 2 bases and at J to 4 bases, leaving 6 bases not matched to a gene. The CDR3 sequence is 15 residues long. The CDR3 bases are TGTGCCAGCAGTGAAATCTCGGGACAGGGTTACGAGCAGTACTTC. It yields the protein CASSEISGQGYEQYF.

The V call is TRBV7-7, the J call TRBJ2-5; D is undetermined. Per germline, CDR1 SSHAT and CDR2 FNYEAQ (reference sequence). V was trimmed by 8 bases and J by 5 bases, leaving 21 bases between them. The CDR3 is 15 amino acids. In DNA, the CDR3 is TGTGCCAGCTCGGCGACACCGTCCGTCCGTGAGACCCAGTACTTC. Amino acids: CASSATPSVRETQYF.

Concerning this clone: One end of the junction varies from germline; a read error may be responsible. The chain has TRBV7-7 and TRBJ2-1; TRBD2 is a possible D gene (5 bases). Germline CDR1 SSHAT, CDR2 FNYEAQ (reference sequence). The CDR3 has 17 amino acids. The CDR3 is CASSPVVGVGPYGEQFF. As DNA, the CDR3 is TGTGCTAGCAGCCCGGTGGTCGGGGTGGGCCCTTACGGTGAGCAGTTCTTC.

The chain uses TRBV19 and TRBJ2-7; D unclear. Per germline, CDR1 LNHDA and CDR2 SQIVND (reference sequence). Between the trimmed V and J ends, which lost 3 bases and 3 bases, there was a span of 18 bases. The CDR3 has 16 amino acids. Here the CDR3 DNA reads TGTGCCAGTAGTATCGAGGTCTCCCCAATGGGCTACGAGCAGTACTTC. Encoded protein: CASSIEVSPMGYEQYF.

This sequence joins TRBV2 and TRBJ2-2; tentatively, D is TRBD2 (5 bases). The germline CDR1 and CDR2 sequences are SNHLY and FYNNEI. Deletions cut 7 bases from V and 4 bases from J, with 13 bases between. This CDR3 is 14 amino acids long. The chain's CDR3 is CASNPEEPTGELFF. The CDR3 nucleotides are TGTGCCAGCAATCCGGAGGAACCCACCGGGGAGCTGTTTTTT.

The chain combines TRBV3-1 (or the pseudogene TRBV3-2) with TRBJ2-5; D possibly corresponds to TRBD2 (5 bases). The CDR3 has 14 residues. Trimming took 4 bases from V and 4 from J, leaving 13 bases between them. Germline V gives CDR1 LGHDT, CDR2 YNNKEL (reference sequence). In DNA form, the CDR3 reads TGTGCCAGCAGCCGAGGACTTGCGGGAGAGACCCAGTACTTC. It codes for CASSRGLAGETQYF.

The genes are TRBV2 and TRBJ2-5; 7 bases are shared with TRBD1. The V gene end was trimmed by 2 bases and the J gene end by 6 bases; junction bases not matched to a gene: 9. The CDR3 has 15 residues. CDR1 and CDR2 (germline): SNHLY, FYNNEI. CDR3 sequence: CASSEQTGYGQTQYF. Written as DNA, the CDR3 is TGTGCCAGCAGTGAACAGACAGGGTACGGGCAGACCCAGTACTTC. Full variable domain (missing parts from reference TRBV2 and TRBJ2-5): EPEVTQTPSHQVTQMGQEVILRCVPISNHLYFYWYRQILGQKVEFLVSFYNNEISEKSEIFDDQFSVERPDGSNFTLKIRSTKLEDSAMYFCASSEQTGYGQTQYFGPGTRLLVL.

The V and J genes are TRBV7-2 and TRBJ1-5, with D possibly being TRBD1 (5 bases). In germline, CDR1 is SGHTA, CDR2 FQGNSA. Trimming stripped 3 bases from V and 2 bases from J, with 8 bases between. This CDR3 comprises 14 residues. The DNA for the CDR3 is TGTGCCAGCAGCTTCCCGGGGGGCAATCAGCCCCAGCATTTT. Residues: CASSFPGGNQPQHF.

About this clone itself: This specimen includes other DNA sequences encoding the same CDR3. The chain joins TRBV12-5 to TRBJ1-1; D is ambiguous. Trimming cost V 6 bases and J 0 bases, with 8 bases left between them. Germline V gives CDR1 LGHNT, CDR2 FRNRAP. This CDR3 comprises 13 residues. CDR3 in DNA: TGTGCTAGTGGCGCGGGGTTGAACACTGAAGCTTTCTTT. As protein: CASGAGLNTEAFF.

The chain uses TRBV24-1 and TRBJ2-1; 11 bases are a match to TRBD2. Germline trimming cut 9 bases from V and 5 bases from J; bases unmatched to any gene: 5. The CDR3 consists of 14 residues. Germline values: CDR1 KGHDR, CDR2 SFDVKD. CDR3 residues: CATSLAGANNEQFF. In nucleotides, the CDR3 is TGTGCCACCTCACTAGCGGGAGCCAACAATGAGCAGTTCTTC.

This sequence joins TRBV6-5 and TRBJ1-2; 9 bases match TRBD1. Germline CDR1 MNHEY, CDR2 SVGAGI. Trimming cost V 5 bases and J 8 bases; bases outside gene matches: 12. The CDR3 is 15 amino acids. Here the CDR3 reads CASSPTTTGGYGYTF. DNA for the CDR3: TGTGCCAGCAGTCCGACCACGACAGGGGGGTACGGCTACACCTTC.

The rearrangement joins TRBV30 to TRBJ1-5, with D perhaps TRBD1 (6 bases). With 5 bases removed from V and 6 bases from J, the gap between germline ends came to 14 bases. Germline-derived CDR1 and CDR2 are GTSNPN and SVGIG (reference sequence). This CDR3 region has 13 residues. The CDR3 DNA reads TGTGCCTGGGCGGGGTTAGGGGGTCAGCCCCAGCATTTT. This codes for CAWAGLGGQPQHF.

The J gene is TRBJ1-6, the V gene TRBV6-1; 8 positions agree with TRBD1. Germline lookup yields CDR1 MNHNS and CDR2 SASEGT. This CDR3 has 14 amino acids. Losses at the gene ends were 6 bases for V and 7 bases for J; bases not matched to a gene: 5. This CDR3 reads CASRPTGGNSPLHF. The CDR3 bases are TGTGCCAGCAGGCCTACAGGGGGGAATTCACCCCTCCACTTT.

The chain recombines TRBV13 with TRBJ2-1, with D uncertain. The CDR3 has 14 amino acids. Germline V gene sequence: CDR1 PRHDT, CDR2 FYEKMQ (reference sequence). Trimming took 3 bases from V and 1 from J, leaving 7 bases between them. The CDR3 region has the DNA TGTGCCAGCAGCTTCACAAGATCCTACAATGAGCAGTTCTTC. Translated: CASSFTRSYNEQFF.